The present entry profiles one T cell receptor (beta chain) with its context. The table lists this clonotype with many counts. What this receptor recognizes is not known. No base quality information exists; no much larger clone differs at one position. These data come from a study of T cells in Graves' hyperthyroidism and ophthalmopathy (dated by TCRdb to about 2019). Regarding the research as a whole: Peripheral blood samples were taken at the time of initial diagnosis, prior to any treatment. The study also compared thyroid tissue and blood T-cell repertoires from five or six Graves' hyperthyroidism patients. After sampling, hyperthyroidism patients received methimazole starting at 30 mg daily, and ophthalmopathy patients received high-dose intravenous methylprednisolone. TCR V-J signatures able to tell the groups apart were searched for in a discovery cohort of 100 or so patients, of whom about 40 had Graves' ophthalmopathy and some 60 had stable Graves' hyperthyroidism. According to the paper, TCR Vbeta CDR3 sequencing was carried out on around 140 peripheral blood samples, which came from 40 to 45 ophthalmopathy, 75 to 80 hyperthyroidism and around 17 progressor patients. The roughly 100 discovery patients were divided at random into training and test sets in a 7:3 ratio. Prospective prediction of ophthalmopathy was tested in an independent validation cohort consisting of 18 hyperthyroidism patients and more than 15 patients who later progressed to ophthalmopathy. General findings and caveats noted by the study authors: In validation, the model predicted progression to ophthalmopathy with roughly 66% sensitivity and approximately 74% specificity, a median of approximately 6.7 months before onset. Most expanded thyroid clonotypes (frequency above 0.001) were also detected in blood, suggesting blood repertoires may reflect thyroid immune responses. Ophthalmopathy was separated from stable hyperthyroidism by a 13 V-J signature model, with approximately 86% sensitivity and just over 81% specificity obtained in cross-validation and 80%/75% obtained in testing. Sample size was not statistically predetermined, and blinding of investigators to group allocation was not performed.

A patient counted as having stable Graves' hyperthyroidism if no progression to ophthalmopathy occurred over 18 months of follow-up. Hyperthyroidism patients were aged 18 to 65 years and newly diagnosed, with disease duration of less than 2 months. The study excluded patients with uncontrolled infections, other autoimmune diseases, pregnancy or lactation. Diagnoses were based on clinical symptoms, serum thyroxine and TRAb, thyroid ultrasound and orbital computed tomography. PBMCs were isolated from about 9.1 ml of fresh peripheral blood by Ficoll-Paque density gradient centrifugation. Total RNA was extracted with Trizol reagent, and quality was checked on an Agilent 2100 Bioanalyzer. CDR1 and CDR2 were assigned from the germline V gene as SNHLY and FYNNEI. Trimming removed 4 bases from V and 1 base from J, leaving 26 bases between the germline ends. The CDR3 sequence holds 19 residues, the cysteine and phenylalanine included. CDR3 DNA only is kept here, 57 bases in frame from base 1.

The TCR beta CDR3 regions were amplified from the RNA transcripts. A first-round RT-PCR of the TCR CDR3 used the HTBI primer set with the Qiagen OneStep RT-PCR kit. The libraries were constructed in a second round of multiplex PCR and then size-selected and purified. Libraries were sequenced paired-end with 100 bp reads on an Illumina HiSeq2000. The original pipeline was this. SOAPnuke was used to process the raw data, removing reads that contained adapters or uncalled bases, had a mean Phred below 15, or lacked an exact match to the constant primer or identifier. COPE v1.2.5 was used to merge the high-quality paired reads, and each unique nucleotide sequence was defined as a clonotype. MiTCR v1.1 was used to align the clonotypes against IMGT TRBV, TRBD and TRBJ reference segments. Analysis was restricted to V-J combinations with a frequency above 0.0001, which covered 99.2% of repertoires. A TCS score was defined as the ratio between F50 (clonal expansion) and ExV (chaos), using BLOSUM62-based TCRdist between CDR3 peptides within each V-J. Welch's t-statistics and random forest reduced 500 to 550 V-J features to under 15, which were used in a naive Bayes classifier (R e1071). Using fastp at Q25 and MiXCR, TCRdb reprocessed the public reads and kept productive beta chains. Rows with a matching CDR3 protein are joined into one entry that keeps the most common DNA and genes. The V and J calls and clone size come from TCRdb's table, not from the authors' own analysis. Across this sample there are more than 450,000 distinct CDR3 sequences, with 14% seen only once. The ten largest clones capture more than 11% of the sample.

This receptor was obtained from a woman aged 40-49 years with Graves' hyperthyroidism. The rearrangement joined TRBV2 to TRBJ2-7; the D gene lacks a confident call. The sample was blood. The DNA sequence is given as TGTGCCAGCAGTGGAGACCCAACCTCCTTCCGGATACCATCCTACGAGCAGTACTTC. It specifies CASSGDPTSFRIPSYEQYF.